This TCR beta chain originates from a study of T-cell reconstitution after alpha-beta-depleted transplantation in children. The study's findings and limits: Approximately two months post-transplant, alpha-beta T cells reportedly originated from several hundred expanded graft clones. Newly produced T cells mostly accounted for T-cell counts and diversity one year post-transplant.

The CDR3 is 14 residues long. The germline V gene encodes CDR1 SSHAT and CDR2 FNYEAQ (reference sequence). A TCRbeta library incorporating unique molecular identifiers was prepared. TCRdb re-derived calls from the PCR reads in MiXCR, one entry per CDR3 protein. The data contain approximately 110,000 distinct CDR3 sequences, 20% to 25% of them singletons. Details on this clonotype: The antigen is not known. The junction departs from the called germline gene at one end, perhaps through a read error.

The receptor's source is a male patient between 2 and 10 years old who had a stem cell transplant for chronic granulomatous disease, so the T cells may come from the graft donor. V usage is TRBV7-7 and J usage is TRBJ2-7; TRBD1 matches at 8 bases. The sequences come from PBMCs, mostly from graft donor cells, collected 180 days after TCRalphabeta/CD19-depleted stem cell transplant. CDR3 residues: CASSPGQGSVEQYF. Here the CDR3 DNA reads TGTGCTAGCAGCCCAGGACAGGGATCTGTCGAGCAGTACTTC. Looking up the rest from reference TRBV7-7 and TRBJ2-7 gives the full variable domain: GAGVSQSPRYKVTKRGQDVTLRCDPISSHATLYWYQQALGQGPEFLTYFNYEAQPDKSGLPSDRFSAERPEGSISTLTIQRTEQRDSAMYRCASSPGQGSVEQYFGPGTRLTVT.